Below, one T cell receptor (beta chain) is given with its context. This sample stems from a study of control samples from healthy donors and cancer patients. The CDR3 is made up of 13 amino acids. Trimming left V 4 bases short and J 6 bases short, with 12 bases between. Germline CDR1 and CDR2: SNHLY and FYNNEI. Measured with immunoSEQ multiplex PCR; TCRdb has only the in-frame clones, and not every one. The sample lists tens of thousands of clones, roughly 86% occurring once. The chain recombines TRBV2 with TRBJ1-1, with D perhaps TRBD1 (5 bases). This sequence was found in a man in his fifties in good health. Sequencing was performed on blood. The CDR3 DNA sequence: TGTGCCAGCAGTGTGGCAGGGTACGCTGAAGCTTTCTTT. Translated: CASSVAGYAEAFF.